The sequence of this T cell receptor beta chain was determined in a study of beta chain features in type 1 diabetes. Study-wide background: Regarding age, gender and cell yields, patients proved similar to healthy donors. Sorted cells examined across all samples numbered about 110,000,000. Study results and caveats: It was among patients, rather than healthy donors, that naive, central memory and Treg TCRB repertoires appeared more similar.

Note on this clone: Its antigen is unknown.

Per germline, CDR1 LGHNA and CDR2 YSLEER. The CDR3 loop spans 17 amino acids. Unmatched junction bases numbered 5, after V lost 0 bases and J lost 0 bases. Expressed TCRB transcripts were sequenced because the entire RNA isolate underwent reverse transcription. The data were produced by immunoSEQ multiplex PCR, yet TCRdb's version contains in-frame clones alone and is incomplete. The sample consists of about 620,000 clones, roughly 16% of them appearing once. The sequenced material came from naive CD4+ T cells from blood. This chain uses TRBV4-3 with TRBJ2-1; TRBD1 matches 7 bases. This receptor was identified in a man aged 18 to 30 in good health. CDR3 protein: CASSQDLAGGSYNEQFF. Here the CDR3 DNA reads TGCGCCAGCAGCCAAGATTTAGCAGGGGGCTCCTACAATGAGCAGTTCTTC.